The 27 T cell receptor beta chains below come from one sample, sequenced in a study of human T cells and chemical hapten exposure. Regarding time point: patch test 1, 2 weeks after DPC sensitization. Treatment specified: therapeutic diphenylcyclopropenone sensitization with weekly scalp DPC. TCRdb redid the calling of the RACE reads with MiXCR, one entry per CDR3 protein. The sample includes 150,000 or so distinct CDR3 sequences, about 14% of them seen just once. Sequenced material: whole blood, taken in connection with sensitization to the hapten diphenylcyclopropenone (DPC). The receptors come from a woman aged 25 to 39 with alopecia areata. Some clones in this sample may be carry-over from other donors' samples.

This clonotype turned up a few times. This chain links TRBV27 with TRBJ2-3; D ambiguous. Trimming shortened V by 3 bases and J by 3 bases, and 7 bases separated the two germline ends. Germline lookup yields CDR1 MNHEY and CDR2 SMNVEV (reference sequence). The CDR3 covers 13 residues. The CDR3 loop reads CASSFAATDTQYF. The CDR3 nucleotides read TGTGCCAGCAGTTTCGCGGCTACAGATACGCAGTATTTT.

This clonotype was picked up a small number of times. This rearrangement joins TRBV24-1 to TRBJ1-2; D not resolved. This CDR3 contains 13 residues. V was clipped by 4 bases and J by 4 bases, with 9 bases between them. From germline, CDR1 is KGHDR and CDR2 SFDVKD. The CDR3 protein is CATSEAEFYGYTF. The CDR3 DNA follows: TGTGCCACCAGTGAGGCGGAGTTCTATGGCTACACCTTC.

The J gene is TRBJ1-3, the V gene TRBV12-3 or TRBV12-4; the D gene is possibly TRBD1 (5 bases). The CDR3 runs 14 residues. V lost 7 bases and J lost 0, with 10 bases in between. The CDR3 region has the DNA TGTGCCAGCACCTATGGGGGCTCTGGAAACACCATATATTTT. Translated: CASTYGGSGNTIYF.

This clonotype has a handful of counts. The chain uses TRBV3-1 and TRBJ2-7; TRBD2 matches 8 bases. From germline, CDR1 is LGHDT and CDR2 YNNKEL (reference sequence). The CDR3 loop spans 16 amino acids. Germline trimming cut 4 bases from V and 0 bases from J; bases unmatched to any gene: 8. The CDR3 spells CASSPTWSGGSYEQYF. The CDR3 DNA reads TGTGCCAGCAGCCCCACATGGAGCGGGGGCTCCTACGAGCAGTACTTC.

This clonotype has at least ten counts. The CDR3 here is CSVGVQTPAQYF. The CDR3 nucleotides read TGCAGCGTTGGGGTACAGACCCCAGCCCAGTACTTC. The chain recombines TRBV29-1 with TRBJ2-5; D ambiguous. CDR1 and CDR2 (germline): SQVTM, ANQGSEA. The CDR3 is 12 amino acids. V gave up 4 bases and J gave up 9 bases, with 15 bases separating them.

This clonotype was counted a few times. The chain recombines TRBV5-6 with TRBJ1-3, with 8 bases aligning to TRBD1. This CDR3 region has 15 residues. Germline values: CDR1 SGHDT, CDR2 YYEEEE. V gave up 4 bases and J gave up 4 bases; unmatched junction bases: 7. For the CDR3, the DNA is TGTGCCAGCAGCGGGAGGACAGGGCCCGGAAACACCATATATTTT. It yields the protein CASSGRTGPGNTIYF.

The chain carries TRBV10-3 and TRBJ1-1; D is uncertain. This CDR3 comprises 12 residues. Between the trimmed V and J ends, which lost 4 bases and 7 bases, there was a span of 10 bases. CDR1 ENHRY and CDR2 SYGVKD come from the germline V gene. The CDR3 coding sequence is TGTGCCATCAGTGGGTCCACCGGTGAAGCTTTCTTT. Encoded protein: CAISGSTGEAFF.

The J gene is TRBJ1-5, the V gene TRBV12-3 or TRBV12-4, with D perhaps TRBD1 (5 bases). The length of the CDR3 is 16 residues. The V end lost 6 bases, the J end lost 6 bases, and 21 bases lay between the germline ends. CDR3 in amino acids: CASSKGVGGLSQPQHF. As DNA, the CDR3 is TGTGCCAGCAGCAAAGGGGTTGGGGGACTGAGTCAGCCCCAGCATTTT.

This clonotype was recorded many times. The rearrangement links TRBV6-1 to TRBJ1-6; 7 bases agree with TRBD1. CDR3 length: 14 residues. Losses at the gene ends were 2 bases for V and 9 bases for J; bases not matched to a gene: 4. Looked up from germline, CDR1 is MNHNS and CDR2 is SASEGT. The CDR3 is CASSEYRGGSPLHF. In nucleotides, the CDR3 is TGTGCCAGCAGTGAATACAGGGGAGGTTCACCCCTCCACTTT.

This clonotype has ten or more counts. CDR3: CASSRTSGSPYEQYF. CDR3 DNA sequence: TGTGCCAGCAGTCGGACTAGCGGGAGCCCCTACGAGCAGTACTTC. The V and J genes are TRBV6-2 or TRBV6-3 and TRBJ2-7, with 13 bases matching TRBD2. Germline V gene lookup returns CDR1 MNHEY and CDR2 SVGEGT. The CDR3 consists of 15 residues. J gave up 2 bases and V 5 bases, and 3 bases lay outside the gene matches.

This clonotype was counted between two and nine times. The chain carries TRBV7-9 and TRBJ2-3; TRBD2 is a possible D gene (5 bases). The CDR3 loop spans 12 amino acids. CDR1 SEHNR and CDR2 FQNEAQ come from the germline V gene (reference sequence). The ends were cut back, 5 bases at V and 4 bases at J, with 7 bases in the middle. As DNA, the CDR3 is TGTGCCAGCAGCCGGGAATCAGATACGCAGTATTTT. This gives the protein CASSRESDTQYF.

This chain joins TRBV20-1 and TRBJ2-7, with TRBD2 matching 9 bases. CDR3 size: 15 residues. V lost 4 bases to trimming and J lost 0 bases; unmatched junction nucleotides: 7. The germline V gene has CDR1 DFQATT and CDR2 SNEGSKA (reference sequence). The CDR3 DNA sequence: TGCAGTGCTATAAGCGGCGGGGGGGCCTCCTACGAGCAGTACTTC. This codes for CSAISGGGASYEQYF.

This clonotype came up a few times. This chain uses TRBV10-3 with TRBJ1-6; the match to TRBD1 covers 7 bases. V was clipped by 3 bases and J by 15 bases; unmatched bases: 5. Germline V CDR1 and CDR2: ENHRY, SYGVKD. This CDR3 spans 12 amino acids. The CDR3 reads CAISEGQAGLHF. CDR3 sequence (DNA): TGTGCCATCAGTGAAGGACAGGCTGGCCTCCACTTT.

This clonotype was found a few times. The chain combines TRBV7-2 with TRBJ2-1; possible D gene TRBD2, 6 bases. From germline, CDR1 is SGHTA and CDR2 FQGNSA. CDR3 length equals 15 residues. Between the trimmed V and J ends, which lost 5 bases and 6 bases, there was a span of 17 bases. The CDR3 sequence: CASSLFVGGLNEQFF. As DNA, the CDR3 is TGTGCCAGCAGCCTATTCGTGGGGGGTCTCAATGAGCAGTTCTTC. Using reference TRBV7-2 and TRBJ2-1 for the parts outside the CDR3, the full variable domain is GAGVSQSPSNKVTEKGKDVELRCDPISGHTALYWYRQSLGQGLEFLIYFQGNSAPDKSGLPSDRFSAERTGGSVSTLTIQRTQQEDSAVYLCASSLFVGGLNEQFFGPGTRLTVL.

This clonotype was detected a few times. This chain connects TRBV5-5 to TRBJ1-6; a possible D gene is TRBD1 (5 bases). CDR1 and CDR2 (germline): SGHKS, YYEKEE (reference sequence). Trimming took 6 bases from V and 0 from J, leaving 19 bases between them. The CDR3 runs 18 residues. CDR3 protein: CASKLPLGGSSYNSPLHF. The CDR3 DNA is TGTGCCAGCAAGCTACCGTTGGGGGGGAGCTCCTATAATTCACCCCTCCACTTT.

The chain links TRBV7-8 to TRBJ2-5, with 9 bases fitting TRBD1. CDR1 and CDR2 from the germline V gene are SGHVS and FQNEAQ. This CDR3 comprises 16 residues. J lost 1 base, V lost 7 bases, and 10 bases had no gene match. The CDR3 spells CASTSSGTGSQETQYF. CDR3 DNA sequence: TGTGCCAGCACCTCATCCGGGACAGGGTCCCAAGAGACCCAGTACTTC.

This clonotype was observed a handful of times. J is TRBJ2-1 and V is TRBV7-9; D perhaps matches TRBD2 (6 bases). Germline CDR1 and CDR2: SEHNR and FQNEAQ (reference sequence). Trimming pared 0 bases from V and 8 bases from J, leaving 11 bases between. CDR3 size: 14 residues. In DNA form, the CDR3 reads TGTGCCAGCAGCTTAGCCGGAGGGATCGATGAGCAGTTCTTC. This encodes CASSLAGGIDEQFF.

There are many counts of this clonotype. The chain links TRBV28 to TRBJ1-1; 7 nucleotides line up with TRBD1. V dropped 6 bases and J dropped 1; count of bases not matched to a gene: 2. Germline V CDR1 and CDR2: MDHEN, SYDVKM. The CDR3 is made up of 13 amino acids. CDR3: CASRRQGNTEAFF. The DNA for the CDR3 is TGTGCCAGCAGACGACAGGGGAACACTGAAGCTTTCTTT.

This clonotype was seen only a few times. The chain employs TRBV6-2 or TRBV6-3 and TRBJ1-1; no clear D gene. Between the trimmed V and J ends, which lost 3 bases and 4 bases, there was a span of 15 bases. This CDR3 is 15 amino acids long. Germline-derived CDR1 and CDR2 are MNHEY and SVGEGT. The CDR3 protein is CASSYALVGSTEAFF. In nucleotides, the CDR3 is TGTGCCAGCAGTTATGCCCTGGTGGGGAGCACTGAAGCTTTCTTT.

This clonotype was detected a few times. The J gene is TRBJ2-2, the V gene TRBV21-1; the table calls TRBD2, which could not be checked here. TRBV21-1 is flagged as a pseudogene. There are 18 residues in the CDR3. This CDR3 is CASSPRVELAGDTGELFF. The CDR3 DNA is TGTGCCAGCAGCCCCCGAGTGGAACTAGCGGGGGACACCGGGGAGCTGTTTTTT.

The chain links TRBV12-3 or TRBV12-4 to TRBJ2-1; possibly TRBD2 for D (5 bases). The CDR3 totals 16 residues. Deletions cut 5 bases from V and 8 bases from J, with 22 bases between. CDR3 nucleotides: TGTGCCAGCAGTCCCACTGTTCTGGGGAGTCGGGATGAGCAGTTCTTC. Translated, it gives CASSPTVLGSRDEQFF.

This clonotype was counted between two and nine times. The chain recombines TRBV29-1 with TRBJ1-4; D gene ambiguous. The CDR3 loop spans 13 amino acids. Germline lookup yields CDR1 SQVTM and CDR2 ANQGSEA. Trimming left V 4 bases short and J 2 bases short, with 8 bases between. The CDR3 reads CSVVGATNEKLFF. Here the CDR3 DNA reads TGCAGCGTTGTAGGCGCCACTAATGAAAAACTGTTTTTT.

This clonotype was seen more than once but under ten times. The chain couples TRBV28 to TRBJ1-3; no reliable D call. CDR3 size: 12 residues. Germline CDR1 MDHEN, CDR2 SYDVKM. The ends were cut back, 5 bases at V and 5 bases at J, with 7 bases in the middle. In DNA form, the CDR3 reads TGTGCCAGCAGTAGGGATCGAAACACCATATATTTT. Translated, it gives CASSRDRNTIYF.

This chain joins TRBV29-1 and TRBJ2-3, with D possibly matching TRBD2 (6 bases). The V end lost 3 bases, the J end lost 1 base, and 11 bases lay between the germline ends. The CDR3 runs to 14 residues. The germline CDR1 and CDR2 sequences are SQVTM and ANQGSEA. The CDR3, as DNA: TGCAGCGTTGATGGGCAGCGGGGCACAGATACGCAGTATTTT. It encodes CSVDGQRGTDTQYF.

The rearrangement uses TRBV29-1 and TRBJ1-2; D not certain. The CDR3 spans 10 residues. V lost 3 bases and J 10 bases, leaving 9 bases between the germline ends. Germline V CDR1 and CDR2: SQVTM, ANQGSEA. CDR3 in amino acids: CSVEAADYTF. CDR3 nucleotide sequence: TGCAGCGTTGAGGCAGCCGACTACACCTTC. Drawing the rest from reference TRBV29-1 and TRBJ1-2, the complete variable domain is SAVISQKPSRDICQRGTSLTIQCQVDSQVTMMFWYRQQPGQSLTLIATANQGSEATYESGFVIDKFPISRPNLTFSTLTVSNMSPEDSSIYLCSVEAADYTFGSGTRLTVV.

The chain employs TRBV28 and TRBJ2-1; 13 bases are a match to TRBD2. The CDR3 extends over 16 amino acids. The V gene's germline CDR1 is MDHEN and CDR2 SYDVKM. Unmatched junction bases numbered 6, after V lost 6 bases and J lost 4 bases. This chain's CDR3 is CASRPGLAGIYNEQFF. The CDR3 DNA follows: TGTGCCAGCAGACCGGGACTAGCGGGAATATACAATGAGCAGTTCTTC.

The chain recombines TRBV6-5 with TRBJ1-6; no clear D gene. The germline gives CDR1 MNHEY, CDR2 SVGAGI. Trimming stripped 0 bases from V and 8 bases from J, with 11 bases between. The CDR3 runs to 15 residues. The CDR3 region is CASSYSIVSDSPLHF. In DNA form, the CDR3 reads TGTGCCAGCAGTTACTCGATAGTATCCGATTCACCCCTCCACTTT.